This TCR beta chain was recovered during a study of cytomegalovirus exposure and HLA in healthy donors. Findings of the study overall: A link between a missense DCLRE1C variant and TCR beta V- and J-gene trimming emerged from a later analysis.

The CDR3 spans 16 residues. CDR1 is MNHEY and CDR2 is SMNVEV in the germline V gene (reference sequence). Trimming took 0 bases from V and 0 from J, leaving 11 bases between them. Points on this clone: What it binds is unknown.

Both 60 Vbeta primers and 13 Jbeta primers went into the PCR. Using immunoSEQ multiplex PCR, the repertoire was profiled, and TCRdb retains in-frame clones only, with some absent. The data hold 85,000 to 100,000 clones, with roughly 80% observed a single time. This sequence joins TRBV27 and TRBJ1-2; D call uncertain. Input material: PBMCs. The origin of this receptor is a man aged 45-60 years in good health and CMV-seropositive. The CDR3 is CASSLSYGEANYGYTF. The CDR3 DNA is TGTGCCAGCAGTTTATCGTACGGGGAAGCTAACTATGGCTACACCTTC.